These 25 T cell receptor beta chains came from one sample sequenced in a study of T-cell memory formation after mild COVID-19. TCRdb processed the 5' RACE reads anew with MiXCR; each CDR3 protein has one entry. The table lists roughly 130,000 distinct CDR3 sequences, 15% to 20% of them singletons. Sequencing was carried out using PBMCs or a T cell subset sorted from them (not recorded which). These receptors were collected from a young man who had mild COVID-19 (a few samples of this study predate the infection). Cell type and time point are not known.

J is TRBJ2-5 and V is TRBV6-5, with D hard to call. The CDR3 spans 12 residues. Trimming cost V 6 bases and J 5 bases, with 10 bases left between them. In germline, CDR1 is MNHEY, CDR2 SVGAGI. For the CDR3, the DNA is TGTGCCAGCAGGTCGGGTAGTGAGACCCAGTACTTC. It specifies CASRSGSETQYF.

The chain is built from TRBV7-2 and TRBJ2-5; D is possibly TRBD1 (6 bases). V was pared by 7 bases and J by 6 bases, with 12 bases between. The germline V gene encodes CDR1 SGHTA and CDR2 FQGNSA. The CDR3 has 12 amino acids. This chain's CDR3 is CASNRVGKTQYF. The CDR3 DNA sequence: TGTGCCAGCAACAGGGTTGGGAAGACCCAGTACTTC.

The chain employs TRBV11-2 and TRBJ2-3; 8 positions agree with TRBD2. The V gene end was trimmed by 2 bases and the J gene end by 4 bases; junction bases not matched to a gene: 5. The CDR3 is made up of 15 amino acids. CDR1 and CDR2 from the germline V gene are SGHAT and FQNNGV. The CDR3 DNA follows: TGTGCCAGCAGCTTACTCGGGGGGGCGGCAGATACGCAGTATTTT. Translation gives CASSLLGGAADTQYF.

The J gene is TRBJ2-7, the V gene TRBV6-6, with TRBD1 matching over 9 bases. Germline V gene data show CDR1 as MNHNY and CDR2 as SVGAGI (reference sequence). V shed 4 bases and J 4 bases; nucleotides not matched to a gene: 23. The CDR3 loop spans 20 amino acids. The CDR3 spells CASSSAPAKRQGVIRYEQYF. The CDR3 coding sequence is TGTGCCAGCAGTTCCGCCCCAGCGAAACGACAGGGGGTAATCAGGTACGAGCAGTACTTC.

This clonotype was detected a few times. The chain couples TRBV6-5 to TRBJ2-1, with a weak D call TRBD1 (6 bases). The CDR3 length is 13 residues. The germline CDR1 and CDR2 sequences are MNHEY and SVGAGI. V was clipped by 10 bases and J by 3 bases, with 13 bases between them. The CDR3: CATKRGGYNEQFF. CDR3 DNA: TGTGCCACCAAACGAGGGGGCTACAATGAGCAGTTCTTC.

The CDR3 nucleotides are TGTGCCAGCAGTTACTCGACGTCCGCAGGAAACTATGGCTACACCTTC. This encodes CASSYSTSAGNYGYTF. The chain has TRBV6-5 and TRBJ1-2; D not resolved. CDR3 length: 16 amino acids. Germline CDR1 is MNHEY and CDR2 is SVGAGI. The V end lost 0 bases, the J end lost 2 bases, and 13 bases lay between the germline ends.

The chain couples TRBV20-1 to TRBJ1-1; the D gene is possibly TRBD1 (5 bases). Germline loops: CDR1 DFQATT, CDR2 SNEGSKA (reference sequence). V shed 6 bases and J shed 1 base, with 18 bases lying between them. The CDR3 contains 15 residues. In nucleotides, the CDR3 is TGCAGTGCCGGCCCGCCGGGGCGGACGAACACTGAAGCTTTCTTT. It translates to CSAGPPGRTNTEAFF.

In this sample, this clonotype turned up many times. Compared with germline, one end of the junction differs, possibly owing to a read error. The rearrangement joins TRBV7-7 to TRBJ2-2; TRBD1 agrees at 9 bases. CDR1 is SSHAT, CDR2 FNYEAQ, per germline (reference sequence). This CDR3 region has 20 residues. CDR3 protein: CASSQKPRNYRGPGTGELFF. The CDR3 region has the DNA TGTGCTAGCAGCCAGAAACCCCGAAACTACAGGGGGCCGGGCACCGGGGAGCTGTTTTTT.

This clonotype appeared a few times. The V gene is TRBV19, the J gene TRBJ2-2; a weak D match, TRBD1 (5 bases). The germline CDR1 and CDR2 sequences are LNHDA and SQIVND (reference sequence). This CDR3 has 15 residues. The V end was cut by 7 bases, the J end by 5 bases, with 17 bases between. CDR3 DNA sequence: TGTGCCAGTACCCTCAGGGAACCGAGGACCGGGGAGCTGTTTTTT. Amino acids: CASTLREPRTGELFF.

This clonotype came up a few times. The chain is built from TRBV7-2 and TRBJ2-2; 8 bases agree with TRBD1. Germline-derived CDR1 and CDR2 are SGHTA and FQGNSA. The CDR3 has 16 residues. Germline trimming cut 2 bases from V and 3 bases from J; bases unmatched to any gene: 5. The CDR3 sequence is CASSLKAGGYTGELFF. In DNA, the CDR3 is TGTGCCAGCAGCTTAAAGGCAGGGGGCTACACCGGGGAGCTGTTTTTT.

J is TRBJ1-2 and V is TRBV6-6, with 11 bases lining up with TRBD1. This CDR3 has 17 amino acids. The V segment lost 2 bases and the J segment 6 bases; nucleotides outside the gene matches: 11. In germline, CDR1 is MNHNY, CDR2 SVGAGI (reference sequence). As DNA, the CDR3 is TGTGCCAGCAGTTACCAAGGACAGGGGGCCTTTGCGGATGGCTACACCTTC. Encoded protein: CASSYQGQGAFADGYTF.

CDR3 protein: CASSLWGSVRANVLTF. Here the CDR3 DNA reads TGTGCCAGCAGCTTGTGGGGCTCTGTTAGGGCCAACGTCCTGACTTTC. V is TRBV5-8 and J is TRBJ2-6; tentative D call: TRBD1 (5 bases). The germline V gene encodes CDR1 SGHTS and CDR2 YDEGEE. V was cut by 1 base and J by 5 bases, with 13 bases left in between. The CDR3 spans 16 residues.

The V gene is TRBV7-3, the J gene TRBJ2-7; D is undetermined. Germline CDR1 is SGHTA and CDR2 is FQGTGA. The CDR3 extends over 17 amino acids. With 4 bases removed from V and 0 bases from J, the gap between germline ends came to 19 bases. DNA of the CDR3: TGTGCCAGCAGCTCCCACGTAGACCAAAGGGCCTCCTACGAGCAGTACGTC. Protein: CASSSHVDQRASYEQYV.

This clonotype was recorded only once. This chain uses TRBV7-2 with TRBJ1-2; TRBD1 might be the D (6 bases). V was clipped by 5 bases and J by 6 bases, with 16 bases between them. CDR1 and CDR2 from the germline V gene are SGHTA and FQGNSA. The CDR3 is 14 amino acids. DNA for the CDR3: TGTGCCAGCAGCGCCACCAGGGGTTTCGATGGCTACACCTTC. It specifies CASSATRGFDGYTF.

CDR3 residues: CASSQPDGGRQYF. The CDR3 DNA follows: TGTGCCAGCAGCCAGCCGGACGGAGGGAGGCAGTACTTC. The rearrangement links TRBV5-4 to TRBJ2-7, with D tentatively TRBD2 (6 bases). The germline V and J ends were trimmed by 4 bases and 9 bases, with 17 bases remaining between them. CDR3 size: 13 residues. Germline CDR1 reads SGHNT; CDR2 reads YYREEE (reference sequence).

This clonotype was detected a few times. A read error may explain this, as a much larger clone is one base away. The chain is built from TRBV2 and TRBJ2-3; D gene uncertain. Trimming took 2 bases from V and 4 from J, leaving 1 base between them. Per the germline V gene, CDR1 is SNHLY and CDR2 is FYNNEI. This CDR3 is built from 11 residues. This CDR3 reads CASSESDTQYF. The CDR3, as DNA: TGTGCCAGCAGTGAATCAGATACGCAGTATTTT.

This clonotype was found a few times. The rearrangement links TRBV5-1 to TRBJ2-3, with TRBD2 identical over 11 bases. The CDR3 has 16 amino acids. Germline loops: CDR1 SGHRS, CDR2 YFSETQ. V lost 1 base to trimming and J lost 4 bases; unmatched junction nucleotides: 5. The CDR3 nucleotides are TGCGCCAGCAGCTTGCTAGCGGGGGGATTGGCAGATACGCAGTATTTT. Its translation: CASSLLAGGLADTQYF.

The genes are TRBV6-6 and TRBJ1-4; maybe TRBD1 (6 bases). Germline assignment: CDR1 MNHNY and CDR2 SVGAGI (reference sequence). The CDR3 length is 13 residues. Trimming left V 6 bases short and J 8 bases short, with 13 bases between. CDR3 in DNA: TGTGCCAGCAGCACTAGACAGGCGGAAAAACTGTTTTTT. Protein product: CASSTRQAEKLFF.

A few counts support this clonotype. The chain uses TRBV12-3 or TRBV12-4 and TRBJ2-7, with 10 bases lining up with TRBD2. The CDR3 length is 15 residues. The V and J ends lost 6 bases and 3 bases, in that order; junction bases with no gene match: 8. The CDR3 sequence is CASSPTIAGGYEQYF. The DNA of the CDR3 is TGTGCCAGCAGCCCTACAATAGCGGGGGGCTACGAGCAGTACTTC.

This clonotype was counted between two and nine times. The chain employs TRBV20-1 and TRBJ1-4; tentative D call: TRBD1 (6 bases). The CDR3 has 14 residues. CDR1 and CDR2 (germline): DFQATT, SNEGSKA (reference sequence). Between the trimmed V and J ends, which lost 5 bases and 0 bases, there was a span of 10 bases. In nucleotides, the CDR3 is TGCAGTGCTCTCAGGGGCTCAACTAATGAAAAACTGTTTTTT. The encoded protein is CSALRGSTNEKLFF.

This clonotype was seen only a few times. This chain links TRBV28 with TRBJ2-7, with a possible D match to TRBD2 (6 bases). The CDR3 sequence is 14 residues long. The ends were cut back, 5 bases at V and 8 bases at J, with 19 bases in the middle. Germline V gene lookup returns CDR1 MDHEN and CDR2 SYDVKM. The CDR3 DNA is TGTGCCAGCAGTCGATATGGGGGGTCTACGAAGCAGTACGTC. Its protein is CASSRYGGSTKQYV.

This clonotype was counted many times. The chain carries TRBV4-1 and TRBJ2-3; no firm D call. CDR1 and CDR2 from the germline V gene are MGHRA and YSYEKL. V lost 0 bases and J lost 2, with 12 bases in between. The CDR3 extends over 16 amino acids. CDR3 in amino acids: CASSQDWYPNTDTQYF. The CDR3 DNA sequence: TGCGCCAGCAGCCAAGATTGGTACCCAAACACAGATACGCAGTATTTT.

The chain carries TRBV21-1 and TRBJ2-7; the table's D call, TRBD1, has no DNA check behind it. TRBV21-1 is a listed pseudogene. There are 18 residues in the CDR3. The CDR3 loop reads CASSAPSEGDSFSYEQYF. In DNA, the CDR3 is TGTGCCAGCAGCGCTCCCTCGGAGGGGGACAGTTTCTCCTACGAGCAGTACTTC.

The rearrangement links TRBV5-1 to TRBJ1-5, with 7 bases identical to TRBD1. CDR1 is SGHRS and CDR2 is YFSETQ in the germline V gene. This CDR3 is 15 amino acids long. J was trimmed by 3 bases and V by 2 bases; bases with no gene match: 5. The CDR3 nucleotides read TGCGCCAGCAGCTTAGGGACAGTTGCCAATCAGCCCCAGCATTTT. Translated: CASSLGTVANQPQHF.

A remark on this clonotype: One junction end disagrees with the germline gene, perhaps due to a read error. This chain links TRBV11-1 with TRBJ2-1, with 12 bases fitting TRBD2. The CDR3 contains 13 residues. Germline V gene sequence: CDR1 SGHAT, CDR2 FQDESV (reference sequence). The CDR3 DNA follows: TGTGCCAGCAGCCTAGCGGGGGGGAATGAGCAGTTCTTC. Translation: CASSLAGGNEQFF.